This T cell receptor (beta chain) was profiled in a study of control samples from healthy donors and cancer patients. Generated by immunoSEQ multiplex PCR, the TCRdb table keeps only in-frame clones and is missing some. The repertoire consists of about 120,000 clones, with about 94% occurring once and the leading ten covering 3.6%. This CDR3 region has 13 residues. The J segment lost 0 bases and the V segment lost 7 bases, leaving 3 bases of the junction unmatched. Germline V gene sequence: CDR1 SNHLY, CDR2 FYNNEI. The rearrangement links TRBV2 to TRBJ2-7; the match to TRBD1 covers 7 bases. This receptor was identified in a man younger than 45 in good health. The sequenced sample consisted of blood. In DNA form, the CDR3 reads TGTGCCAGCAAGGACAGGAGCTCCTACGAGCAGTACTTC. Protein product: CASKDRSSYEQYF.